This TCR beta chain was sequenced in a study of blood T cell repertoires in COVID-19. At the level of the study: Specimens from acute and convalescent COVID-19 originated in the United States, Italy and Spain. Sources were T cells, B-cell-depleted T cells, or PBMCs; the material itself was cDNA or gDNA.

Source study methods: Amplification with reference gene primers provided the estimates of nucleated cell counts. Clones were read by immunoSEQ multiplex PCR, and TCRdb kept only the in-frame ones, dropping some. D and trimming were read from the DNA, whereas the V and J calls and clone size are those reported in that table. The sample includes over 200,000 clones, around 82% of them seen just once. The CDR3 loop spans 16 amino acids. V was trimmed by 1 base and J by 1 base, leaving 13 bases between them. Germline V gives CDR1 SQVTM, CDR2 ANQGSEA. Sequenced: peripheral blood. This receptor was identified in a woman aged 40-49 years with acute or convalescent COVID-19. The chain couples TRBV29-1 to TRBJ2-2; a possible D gene is TRBD1 (6 bases). CDR3: CSVEGPGQENTGELFF. The CDR3 bases are TGCAGCGTTGAAGGTCCGGGACAAGAGAACACCGGGGAGCTGTTTTTT.